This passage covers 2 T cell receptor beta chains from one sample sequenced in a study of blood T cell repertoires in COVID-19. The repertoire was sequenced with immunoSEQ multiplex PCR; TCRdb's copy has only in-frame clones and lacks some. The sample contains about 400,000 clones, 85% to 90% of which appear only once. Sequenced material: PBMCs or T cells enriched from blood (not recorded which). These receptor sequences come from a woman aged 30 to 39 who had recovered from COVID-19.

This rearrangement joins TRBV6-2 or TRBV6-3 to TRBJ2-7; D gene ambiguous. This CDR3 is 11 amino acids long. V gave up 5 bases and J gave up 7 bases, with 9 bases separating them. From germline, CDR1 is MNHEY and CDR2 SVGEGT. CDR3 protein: CASSQAMEQYF. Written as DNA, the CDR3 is TGTGCCAGCAGTCAAGCCATGGAGCAGTACTTC.

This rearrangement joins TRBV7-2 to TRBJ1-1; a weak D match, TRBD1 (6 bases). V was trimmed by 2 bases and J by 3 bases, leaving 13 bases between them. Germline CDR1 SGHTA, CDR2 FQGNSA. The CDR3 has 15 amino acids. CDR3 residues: CASSLQGPGYTEAFF. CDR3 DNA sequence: TGTGCCAGCAGCTTACAGGGGCCGGGATACACTGAAGCTTTCTTT.